This T cell receptor beta chain was captured by sequencing in a study of T-cell memory formation after mild COVID-19. Across the whole study: Most TCR clusters belonged to a single donor.

5'RACE with constant-segment primers yielded barcoded, UMI-tagged TCR alpha and TCR beta cDNA libraries. TCRdb re-called the 5' RACE reads with MiXCR, one entry per CDR3 protein. This sample has a few hundred thousand distinct CDR3 sequences, with roughly 25% found just once. Germline CDR1 SGHRS, CDR2 YFSETQ. J gave up 2 bases and V 1 base, and 3 bases lay outside the gene matches. The CDR3 totals 16 residues. Sequencing was done on a sample of PBMCs or a T cell subset sorted from them (not recorded which). This sequence originates from an adult woman who had mild COVID-19 (a few samples of this study predate the infection). Cell type and time point are not known. The gene calls are TRBV5-1 and TRBJ2-5; 12 bases are a match to TRBD2. Here the CDR3 DNA reads TGCGCCAGCAGCTTGCCGCTAGCGGGAGGGCAAGAGACCCAGTACTTC. Translated: CASSLPLAGGQETQYF.